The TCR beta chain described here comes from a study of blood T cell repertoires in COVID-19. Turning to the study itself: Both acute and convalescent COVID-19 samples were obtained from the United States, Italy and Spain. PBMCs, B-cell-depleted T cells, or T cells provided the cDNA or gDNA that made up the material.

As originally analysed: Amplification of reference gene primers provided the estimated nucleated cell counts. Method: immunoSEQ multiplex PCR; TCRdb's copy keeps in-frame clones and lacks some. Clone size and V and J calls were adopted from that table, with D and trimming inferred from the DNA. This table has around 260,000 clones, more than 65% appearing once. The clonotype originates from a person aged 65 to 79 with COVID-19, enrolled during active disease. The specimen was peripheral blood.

This CDR3 is CASSVGQANEKLFF. The DNA for the CDR3 is TGTGCCAGCAGCGTAGGACAGGCTAATGAAAAACTGTTTTTT. The chain links TRBV9 to TRBJ1-4; possibly TRBD1 for D (6 bases). V was pared by 0 bases and J by 3 bases, with 6 bases between. Germline CDR1 and CDR2: SGDLS and YYNGEE. There are 14 residues in the CDR3.